The 23 T cell receptor beta chains below come from one sample, sequenced in a study of T-cell memory formation after mild COVID-19. TCRdb passed the 5' RACE reads through MiXCR, listing each CDR3 protein once. The table shows roughly 150,000 distinct CDR3 sequences, with approximately 14% occurring only once. The sample comprised PBMCs or a T cell subset sorted from them (not recorded which). These receptors were collected from an adult woman who had mild COVID-19 (a few samples of this study predate the infection). Cell type and time point are not known.

CDR3: CASSFWPGQVQFF. CDR3 in DNA: TGTGCCAGCAGCTTTTGGCCGGGACAGGTGCAGTTCTTC. The chain combines TRBV5-6 with TRBJ2-1; 8 bases agree with TRBD1. This CDR3 spans 13 amino acids. CDR1 and CDR2 from the germline V gene are SGHDT and YYEEEE. V was pared by 2 bases and J by 12 bases, with 7 bases of the junction left unmatched.

This clonotype was observed a few times. CDR3 nucleotides: TGTGCCAGCAGCTCGATCAGACTAGCGGGACTCTCCTACAATGAGCAGTTCTTC. It codes for CASSSIRLAGLSYNEQFF. The V call is TRBV7-2, the J call TRBJ2-1; 11 positions match TRBD2. CDR3 length equals 18 residues. Germline V lookup: CDR1 SGHTA, CDR2 FQGNSA. V shed 4 bases, J shed 0 bases, and the junction held 8 bases outside the gene matches.

This clonotype came up a few times. This chain joins TRBV2 and TRBJ2-7; TRBD2 agrees at 8 bases. V lost 7 bases to trimming and J lost 12 bases; unmatched junction nucleotides: 11. CDR1 is SNHLY and CDR2 is FYNNEI in the germline V gene. This CDR3 is 12 amino acids long. CDR3 sequence: CASISGSATSYF. CDR3 nucleotide sequence: TGTGCCAGCATAAGCGGGAGCGCTACATCGTACTTC.

This clonotype was detected only a few times. The CDR3 bases are TGTGCCTGGAGGCCGACAGGGGGTTCCTACGAGCAGTACTTC. Protein product: CAWRPTGGSYEQYF. The V call is TRBV30, the J call TRBJ2-7; 9 bases agree with TRBD1. The ends lost 3 bases at V and 1 base at J; junction bases unmatched: 4. The CDR3 runs 14 residues. From germline, CDR1 is GTSNPN and CDR2 SVGIG (reference sequence).

The chain uses TRBV12-3 or TRBV12-4 and TRBJ2-5; D may correspond to TRBD1 or TRBD2 (5 bases each). The CDR3 sequence is 11 residues long. The V gene lost 4 bases and the J gene lost 9 bases, with 9 bases spanning the gap. CDR3 bases: TGTGCCAGCAGTTCCCTGGGGGCCCAGTACTTC. Translation gives CASSSLGAQYF.

The chain carries TRBV4-1 and TRBJ1-2; TRBD1 aligns across 8 bases. The CDR3 has 14 amino acids. J lost 8 bases, V lost 5 bases, and 10 bases had no gene match. Germline lookup yields CDR1 MGHRA and CDR2 YSYEKL. The CDR3 loop is CASSSPGQARGYTF. The CDR3, as DNA: TGCGCCAGCAGCTCCCCGGGACAGGCAAGGGGCTACACCTTC.

The chain recombines TRBV18 with TRBJ2-4; a weak D match, TRBD1 (6 bases). V dropped 3 bases and J dropped 8 bases, with 14 bases sitting between them. The CDR3 totals 14 residues. The germline V gene encodes CDR1 KGHSH and CDR2 LQKENI. The DNA of the CDR3 is TGTGCCAGCTCACCTCCTCAGGGGTCGGACATTCAGTACTTC. This sequence encodes CASSPPQGSDIQYF.

The chain recombines TRBV15 with TRBJ2-3, with D maybe TRBD2 (7 bases). The germline V gene encodes CDR1 LNHNV and CDR2 YYDKDF (reference sequence). This CDR3 contains 17 residues. V was cut by 0 bases and J by 2 bases, with 15 bases left in between. The CDR3 spells CATSREGAGANTDTQYF. CDR3 nucleotide sequence: TGTGCCACCAGCAGAGAGGGGGCGGGAGCTAACACAGATACGCAGTATTTT.

This clonotype has at least ten counts. CDR3 protein: CASSLNQGSEQYF. As DNA, the CDR3 is TGTGCCAGCAGCCTAAACCAGGGTTCCGAGCAGTACTTC. V and J are TRBV5-6 and TRBJ2-7; maybe TRBD1 (5 bases). The CDR3 sequence is 13 residues long. The V gene lost 4 bases and the J gene lost 6 bases, with 14 bases spanning the gap. Germline CDR1 reads SGHDT; CDR2 reads YYEEEE.

This chain joins TRBV29-1 and TRBJ2-7; the match to TRBD2 covers 9 bases. Germline-derived CDR1 and CDR2 are SQVTM and ANQGSEA. The CDR3 is 13 amino acids. After removal of 4 bases from V and 5 bases from J, the junction contained 6 bases not matched to a gene. In DNA, the CDR3 is TGCAGCGTTGTTCTAGCGGGGAGTCACGAGCAGTACTTC. This gives the protein CSVVLAGSHEQYF.

The sample holds a few counts of this clonotype. The genes are TRBV13 and TRBJ2-2; possibly TRBD2 for D (6 bases). The germline V gene has CDR1 PRHDT and CDR2 FYEKMQ (reference sequence). The V end was cut by 6 bases, the J end by 3 bases, with 11 bases between. The CDR3 loop spans 14 amino acids. The CDR3 is CASSLRGYTGELFF. For the CDR3, the DNA is TGTGCCAGCAGTCTCCGGGGGTACACCGGGGAGCTGTTTTTT. The full variable domain, with the rest looked up from reference TRBV13 and TRBJ2-2, is AAGVIQSPRHLIKEKRETATLKCYPIPRHDTVYWYQQGPGQDPQFLISFYEKMQSDKGSIPDRFSAQQFSDYHSELNMSSLELGDSALYFCASSLRGYTGELFFGEGSRLTVL.

This rearrangement joins TRBV9 to TRBJ2-7; D uncertain. The V gene's germline CDR1 is SGDLS and CDR2 YYNGEE. The CDR3 runs 14 residues. Deletions cut 4 bases from V and 5 bases from J, with 16 bases between. CDR3 amino acids: CASSNMNRVDEQYF. The CDR3, as DNA: TGTGCCAGCAGCAATATGAATAGGGTCGACGAGCAGTACTTC.

Many counts were recorded for this clonotype. V is TRBV20-1 and J is TRBJ2-1, with D unclear. The CDR3 is made up of 13 amino acids. Trimming took off 0 bases at V and 4 bases at J, with 7 bases between the two ends. Germline CDR1 reads DFQATT; CDR2 reads SNEGSKA (reference sequence). The CDR3 nucleotides read TGCAGTGCTAGAGATCCCTATTACAATGAGCAGTTCTTC. Its protein is CSARDPYYNEQFF.

This chain uses TRBV7-6 with TRBJ2-5; no clear D gene. The germline V and J ends were trimmed by 0 bases and 5 bases, with 16 bases remaining between them. This CDR3 contains 16 residues. CDR1 and CDR2 from the germline V gene are SGHVS and FNYEAQ. CDR3 DNA sequence: TGTGCCAGCAGCTTAGCGCGGTCTTTTCCGGTGGAGACCCAGTACTTC. It translates to CASSLARSFPVETQYF.

The sample holds a few counts of this clonotype. The CDR3 sequence is CASSLSREIDEQYF. As DNA, the CDR3 is TGTGCCAGCAGCCTCTCCCGGGAGATCGACGAGCAGTACTTC. The gene calls are TRBV9 and TRBJ2-7; a possible D gene is TRBD2 (6 bases). Germline V gives CDR1 SGDLS, CDR2 YYNGEE. This CDR3 comprises 14 residues. The V gene lost 4 bases and the J gene lost 5 bases, with 16 bases spanning the gap. The full variable domain, in which reference TRBV9 and TRBJ2-7 provide the parts outside the CDR3, is DSGVTQTPKHLITATGQRVTLRCSPRSGDLSVYWYQQSLDQGLQFLIQYYNGEERAKGNILERFSAQQFPDLHSELNLSSLELGDSALYFCASSLSREIDEQYFGPGTRLTVT.

The chain has TRBV20-1 and TRBJ2-7; 11 nucleotides align to TRBD2. The germline CDR1 and CDR2 sequences are DFQATT and SNEGSKA (reference sequence). V lost 5 bases to trimming and J lost 0 bases; unmatched junction nucleotides: 3. This CDR3 is built from 14 residues. For the CDR3, the DNA is TGCAGTGCTCCTAGCGGGGGGTTCTCCTACGAGCAGTACTTC. Translated, it gives CSAPSGGFSYEQYF.

This clonotype was picked up a small number of times. The chain employs TRBV7-6 and TRBJ2-1; D is uncertain. Germline values: CDR1 SGHVS, CDR2 FNYEAQ. The CDR3 runs 16 residues. V was cut by 5 bases and J by 7 bases, with 21 bases left in between. The CDR3 DNA reads as TGTGCCAGCAGCCCCATACTGGGCCACACTAAGAATGAGCAGTTCTTC. Its protein is CASSPILGHTKNEQFF.

There are many counts of this clonotype. The CDR3 sequence: CASSQGSGHHYEQYF. In DNA, the CDR3 is TGCGCCAGCAGCCAAGGTAGCGGGCACCACTACGAGCAGTACTTC. The genes are TRBV4-3 and TRBJ2-7, with TRBD2 identical over 7 bases. Unmatched junction bases numbered 6, after V lost 1 base and J lost 3 bases. CDR1 is LGHNA and CDR2 is YSLEER in the germline V gene. This CDR3 region has 15 residues.

The gene calls are TRBV30 and TRBJ1-2; TRBD1 matches at 7 bases. The CDR3 length is 13 residues. Unmatched junction bases numbered 9, after V lost 3 bases and J lost 8 bases. Germline lookup yields CDR1 GTSNPN and CDR2 SVGIG (reference sequence). The CDR3 region is CAWSATGADGYTF. The DNA for the CDR3 is TGTGCCTGGAGCGCTACAGGGGCTGACGGCTACACCTTC.

The table lists this clonotype with many counts. Written as DNA, the CDR3 is TGTGCCAGCACCACGGGACAGGGGGAAGGATACGAGCAGTACTTC. The encoded protein is CASTTGQGEGYEQYF. The chain links TRBV12-3 or TRBV12-4 to TRBJ2-7; 11 bases agree with TRBD1. Germline trimming cut 7 bases from V and 4 bases from J; bases unmatched to any gene: 9. The CDR3 length is 15 residues.

The chain links TRBV5-4 to TRBJ2-5, with D maybe TRBD2 (7 bases). Trimming removed 5 bases at V and 4 bases at J, with 12 bases between. Per germline, CDR1 SGHNT and CDR2 YYREEE (reference sequence). This CDR3 has 13 residues. Written as DNA, the CDR3 is TGTGCCAGCAGGCGAGGGGGGGGAGAGACCCAGTACTTC. Residues: CASRRGGGETQYF. Variable domain in full (rest from reference TRBV5-4 and TRBJ2-5): ETGVTQSPTHLIKTRGQQVTLRCSSQSGHNTVSWYQQALGQGPQFIFQYYREEENGRGNFPPRFSGLQFPNYSSELNVNALELDDSALYLCASRRGGGETQYFGPGTRLLVL.

The chain links TRBV11-1 to TRBJ1-1; 7 nucleotides align to TRBD1. The V and J ends lost 6 bases and 7 bases, in that order; junction bases with no gene match: 11. The CDR3 totals 14 residues. From germline, CDR1 is SGHAT and CDR2 FQDESV (reference sequence). This CDR3 is CASRVGPDRDEAFF. The CDR3 DNA reads TGTGCCAGCAGAGTAGGGCCCGACAGGGATGAAGCTTTCTTT.

This rearrangement joins TRBV12-5 to TRBJ2-5; TRBD1 agrees at 8 bases. Germline CDR1 reads LGHNT; CDR2 reads FRNRAP. The CDR3 has 17 residues. The V and J ends lost 0 bases and 2 bases, in that order; junction bases with no gene match: 8. For the CDR3, the DNA is TGTGCTAGTGGTTTGGTACTGGGGACAGGCCTTCAAGAGACCCAGTACTTC. Protein product: CASGLVLGTGLQETQYF. The variable domain in full, completed from reference TRBV12-5 and TRBJ2-5, reads DARVTQTPRHKVTEMGQEVTMRCQPILGHNTVFWYRQTMMQGLELLAYFRNRAPLDDSGMPKDRFSAEMPDATLATLKIQPSEPRDSAVYFCASGLVLGTGLQETQYFGPGTRLLVL.